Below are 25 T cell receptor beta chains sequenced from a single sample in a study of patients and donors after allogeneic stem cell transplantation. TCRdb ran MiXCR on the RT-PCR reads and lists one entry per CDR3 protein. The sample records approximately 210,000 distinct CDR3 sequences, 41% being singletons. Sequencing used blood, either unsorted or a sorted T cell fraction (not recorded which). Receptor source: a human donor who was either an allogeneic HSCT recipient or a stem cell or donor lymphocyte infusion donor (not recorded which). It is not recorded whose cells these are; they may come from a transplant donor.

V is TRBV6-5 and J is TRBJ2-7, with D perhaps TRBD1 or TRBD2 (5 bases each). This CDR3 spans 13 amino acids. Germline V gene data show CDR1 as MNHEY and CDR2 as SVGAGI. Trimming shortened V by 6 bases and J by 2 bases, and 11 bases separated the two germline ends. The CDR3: CASSRDGAYEQYF. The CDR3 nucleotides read TGTGCCAGCAGCCGGGACGGTGCCTACGAGCAGTACTTC.

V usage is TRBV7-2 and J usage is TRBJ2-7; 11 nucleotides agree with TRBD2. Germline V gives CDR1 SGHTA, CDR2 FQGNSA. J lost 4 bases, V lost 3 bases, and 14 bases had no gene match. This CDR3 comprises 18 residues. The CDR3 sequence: CASSLMSSGRPLRYEQYF. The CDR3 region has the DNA TGTGCCAGCAGCTTGATGTCTAGCGGGAGGCCTCTGAGGTACGAGCAGTACTTC.

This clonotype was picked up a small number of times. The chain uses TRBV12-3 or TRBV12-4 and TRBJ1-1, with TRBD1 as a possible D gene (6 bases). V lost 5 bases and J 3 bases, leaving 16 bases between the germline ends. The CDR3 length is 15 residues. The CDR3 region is CASSPKGHGYTEAFF. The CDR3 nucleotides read TGTGCCAGCAGTCCCAAGGGACACGGATACACTGAAGCTTTCTTT.

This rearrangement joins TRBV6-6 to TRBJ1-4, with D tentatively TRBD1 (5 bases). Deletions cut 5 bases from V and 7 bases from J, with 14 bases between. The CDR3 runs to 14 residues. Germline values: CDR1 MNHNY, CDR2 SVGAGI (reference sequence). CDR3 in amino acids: CASSAQGRSEKLFF. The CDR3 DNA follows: TGTGCCAGCAGTGCTCAGGGTAGAAGTGAAAAACTGTTTTTT.

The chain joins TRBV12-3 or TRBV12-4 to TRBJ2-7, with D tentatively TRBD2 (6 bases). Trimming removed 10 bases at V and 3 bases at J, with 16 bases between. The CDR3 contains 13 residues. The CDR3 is CATSRQGGYEQYF. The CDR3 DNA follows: TGTGCCACTTCCCGGCAGGGAGGCTACGAGCAGTACTTC.

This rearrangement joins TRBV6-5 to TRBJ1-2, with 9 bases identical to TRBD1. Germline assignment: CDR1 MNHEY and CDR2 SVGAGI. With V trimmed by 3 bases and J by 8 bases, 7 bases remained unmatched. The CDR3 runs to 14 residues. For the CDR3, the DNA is TGTGCCAGCAGTTATTCGACAGGGGGGACGGGCTACACCTTC. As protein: CASSYSTGGTGYTF.

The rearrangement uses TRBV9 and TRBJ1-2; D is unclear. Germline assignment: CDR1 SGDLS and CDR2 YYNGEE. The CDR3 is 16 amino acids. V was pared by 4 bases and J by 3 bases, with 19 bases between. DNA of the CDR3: TGTGCCAGCAGCAAAACCGGGTCTTCAAGGGACTATGGCTACACCTTC. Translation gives CASSKTGSSRDYGYTF.

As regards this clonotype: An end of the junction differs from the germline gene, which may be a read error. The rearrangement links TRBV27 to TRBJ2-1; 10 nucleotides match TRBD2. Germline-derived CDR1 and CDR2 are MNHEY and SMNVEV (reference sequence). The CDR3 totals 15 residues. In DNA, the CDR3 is TGTGCCAGCAGTTTAGGTCTAGCGGGAGACTTTGAGCAGGTCTTC. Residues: CASSLGLAGDFEQVF.

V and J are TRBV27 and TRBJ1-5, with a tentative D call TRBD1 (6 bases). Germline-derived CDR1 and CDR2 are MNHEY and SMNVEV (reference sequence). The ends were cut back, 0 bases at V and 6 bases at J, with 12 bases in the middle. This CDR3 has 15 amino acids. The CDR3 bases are TGTGCCAGCAGTTTATCCGGGACAAGTATTCAGCCCCAGCATTTT. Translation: CASSLSGTSIQPQHF.

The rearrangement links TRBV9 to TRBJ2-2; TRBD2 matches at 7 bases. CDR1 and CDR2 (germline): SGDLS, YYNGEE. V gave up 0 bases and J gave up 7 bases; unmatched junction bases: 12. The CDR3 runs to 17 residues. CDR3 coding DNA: TGTGCCAGCAGCGTAGAGTGGGCGGGAGTTCCTCTCGGGGAGCTGTTTTTT. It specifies CASSVEWAGVPLGELFF.

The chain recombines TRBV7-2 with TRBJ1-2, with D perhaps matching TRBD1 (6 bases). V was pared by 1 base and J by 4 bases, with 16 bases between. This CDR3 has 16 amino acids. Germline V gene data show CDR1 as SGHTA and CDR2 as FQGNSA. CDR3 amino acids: CASSLVTRDKLYGYTF. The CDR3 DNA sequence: TGTGCCAGCAGCTTAGTAACCCGGGACAAGCTCTATGGCTACACCTTC.

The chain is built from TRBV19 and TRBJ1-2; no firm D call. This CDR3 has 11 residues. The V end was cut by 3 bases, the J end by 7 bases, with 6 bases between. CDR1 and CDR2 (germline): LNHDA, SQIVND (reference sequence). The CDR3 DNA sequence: TGTGCCAGTAGTATGACTGGTGGCTACACCTTC. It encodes CASSMTGGYTF.

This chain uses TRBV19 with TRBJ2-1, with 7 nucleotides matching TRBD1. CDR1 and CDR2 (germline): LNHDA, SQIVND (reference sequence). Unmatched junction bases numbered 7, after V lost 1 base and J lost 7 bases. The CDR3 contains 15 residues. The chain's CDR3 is CASSIAGTAFNEQFF. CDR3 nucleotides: TGTGCCAGTAGTATAGCCGGGACAGCCTTTAATGAGCAGTTCTTC. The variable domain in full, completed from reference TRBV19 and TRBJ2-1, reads DGGITQSPKYLFRKEGQNVTLSCEQNLNHDAMYWYRQDPGQGLRLIYYSQIVNDFQKGDIAEGYSVSREKKESFPLTVTSAQKNPTAFYLCASSIAGTAFNEQFFGPGTRLTVL.

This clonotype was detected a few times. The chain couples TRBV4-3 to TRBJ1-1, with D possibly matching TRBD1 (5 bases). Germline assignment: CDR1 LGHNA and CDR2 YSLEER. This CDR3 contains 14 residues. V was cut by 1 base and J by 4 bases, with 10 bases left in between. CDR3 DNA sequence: TGCGCCAGCAGCCAAGGCAGGGTTAGCACTGAAGCTTTCTTT. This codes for CASSQGRVSTEAFF.

CDR3 residues: CASSPPGHPRSSYNSPLHF. CDR3 coding DNA: TGTGCCAGCTCACCACCGGGACATCCTAGGAGCTCCTATAATTCACCCCTCCACTTT. The chain carries TRBV18 and TRBJ1-6; D might be TRBD1 (6 bases). The CDR3 totals 19 residues. The germline gives CDR1 KGHSH, CDR2 LQKENI. Trimming left V 0 bases short and J 0 bases short, with 15 bases between.

CDR3 region: CASSFSSNEQFF. The CDR3 DNA reads TGTGCCAGCAGCTTTAGTTCGAATGAGCAGTTCTTC. This chain links TRBV7-9 with TRBJ2-1; D call uncertain. Per the germline V gene, CDR1 is SEHNR and CDR2 is FQNEAQ (reference sequence). The germline V and J ends were trimmed by 3 bases and 7 bases, with 7 bases remaining between them. The CDR3 is made up of 12 amino acids.

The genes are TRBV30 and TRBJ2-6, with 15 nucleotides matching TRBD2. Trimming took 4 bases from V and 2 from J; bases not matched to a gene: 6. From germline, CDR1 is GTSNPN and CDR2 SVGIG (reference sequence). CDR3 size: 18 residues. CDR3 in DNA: TGTGCCTGGAAGGGACTAGCGGGAGGTAATACTGGGGCCAACGTCCTGACTTTC. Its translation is CAWKGLAGGNTGANVLTF.

Here the CDR3 DNA reads TGTGCCAGCAGCTGGGGGGACAGCTCCTACGAGCAGTACTTC. This encodes CASSWGDSSYEQYF. The chain links TRBV7-9 to TRBJ2-7; D is perhaps TRBD1 (7 bases). The CDR3 covers 14 residues. The V end was cut by 4 bases, the J end by 0 bases, with 10 bases between. The germline CDR1 and CDR2 sequences are SEHNR and FQNEAQ (reference sequence). Full variable domain (missing parts from reference TRBV7-9 and TRBJ2-7): DTGVSQNPRHKITKRGQNVTFRCDPISEHNRLYWYRQTLGQGPEFLTYFQNEAQLEKSRLLSDRFSAERPKGSFSTLEIQRTEQGDSAMYLCASSWGDSSYEQYFGPGTRLTVT.

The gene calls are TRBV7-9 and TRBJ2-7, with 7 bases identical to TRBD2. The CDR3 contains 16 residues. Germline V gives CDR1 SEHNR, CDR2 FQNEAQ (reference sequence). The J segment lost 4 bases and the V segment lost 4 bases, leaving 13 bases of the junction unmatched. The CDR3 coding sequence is TGTGCCAGCAGCTCCCCTAGGGCGGGAGATCGATACGAGCAGTACTTC. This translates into CASSSPRAGDRYEQYF. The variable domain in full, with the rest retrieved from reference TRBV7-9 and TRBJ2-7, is DTGVSQNPRHKITKRGQNVTFRCDPISEHNRLYWYRQTLGQGPEFLTYFQNEAQLEKSRLLSDRFSAERPKGSFSTLEIQRTEQGDSAMYLCASSSPRAGDRYEQYFGPGTRLTVT.

Here the CDR3 reads CAISFGGQPQHF. The CDR3 DNA reads as TGTGCCATCAGTTTTGGGGGTCAGCCCCAGCATTTT. V is TRBV10-3 and J is TRBJ1-5; possibly TRBD1 for D (5 bases). The V gene lost 5 bases and the J gene lost 6 bases, with 8 bases spanning the gap. Germline V gene sequence: CDR1 ENHRY, CDR2 SYGVKD. The CDR3 length is 12 residues.

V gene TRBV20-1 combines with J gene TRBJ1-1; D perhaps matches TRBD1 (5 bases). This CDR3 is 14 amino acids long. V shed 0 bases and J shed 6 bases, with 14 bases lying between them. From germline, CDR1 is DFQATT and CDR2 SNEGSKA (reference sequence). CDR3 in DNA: TGCAGTGCTAGAGATGAAGGGGCTGGCGCTGAAGCTTTCTTT. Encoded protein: CSARDEGAGAEAFF.

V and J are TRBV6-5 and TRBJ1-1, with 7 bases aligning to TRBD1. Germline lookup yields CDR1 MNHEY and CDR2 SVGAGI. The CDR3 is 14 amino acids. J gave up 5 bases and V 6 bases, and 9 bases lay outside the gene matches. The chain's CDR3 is CASRIPGTATEAFF. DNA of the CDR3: TGTGCCAGCAGGATTCCCGGGACAGCAACTGAAGCTTTCTTT.

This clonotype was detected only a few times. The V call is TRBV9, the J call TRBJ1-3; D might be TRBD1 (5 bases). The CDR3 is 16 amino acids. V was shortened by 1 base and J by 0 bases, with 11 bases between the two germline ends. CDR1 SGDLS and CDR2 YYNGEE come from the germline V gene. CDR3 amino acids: CASSVRSGNSGNTIYF. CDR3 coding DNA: TGTGCCAGCAGCGTAAGATCAGGGAACTCTGGAAACACCATATATTTT.

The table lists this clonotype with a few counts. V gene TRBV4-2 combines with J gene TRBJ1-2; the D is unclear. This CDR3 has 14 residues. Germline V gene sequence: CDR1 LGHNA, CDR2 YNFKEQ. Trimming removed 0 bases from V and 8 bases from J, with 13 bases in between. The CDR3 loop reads CASSQDIEAWGYTF. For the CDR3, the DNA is TGTGCCAGCAGCCAAGATATCGAGGCCTGGGGCTACACCTTC.

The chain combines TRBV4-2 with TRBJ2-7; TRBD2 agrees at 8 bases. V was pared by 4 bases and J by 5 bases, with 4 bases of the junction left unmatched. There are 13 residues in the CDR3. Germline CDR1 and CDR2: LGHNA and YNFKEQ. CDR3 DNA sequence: TGTGCCAGCAGCCGCGGACTAGCCCACGAGCAGTACTTC. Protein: CASSRGLAHEQYF.